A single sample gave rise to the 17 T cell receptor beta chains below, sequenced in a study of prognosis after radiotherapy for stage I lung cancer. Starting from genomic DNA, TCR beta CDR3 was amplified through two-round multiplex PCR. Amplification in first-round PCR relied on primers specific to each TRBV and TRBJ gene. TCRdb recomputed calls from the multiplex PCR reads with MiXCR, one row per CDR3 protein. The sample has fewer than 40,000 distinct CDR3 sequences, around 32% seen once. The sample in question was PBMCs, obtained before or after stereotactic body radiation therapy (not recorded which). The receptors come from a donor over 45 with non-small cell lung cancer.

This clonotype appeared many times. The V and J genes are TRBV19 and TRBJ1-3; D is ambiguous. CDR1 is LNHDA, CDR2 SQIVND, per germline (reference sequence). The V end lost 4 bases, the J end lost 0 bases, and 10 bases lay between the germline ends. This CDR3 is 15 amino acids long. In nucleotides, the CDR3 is TGTGCCAGTAGTAACATCGGTAGCTCTGGAAACACCATATATTTT. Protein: CASSNIGSSGNTIYF. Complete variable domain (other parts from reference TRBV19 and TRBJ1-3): DGGITQSPKYLFRKEGQNVTLSCEQNLNHDAMYWYRQDPGQGLRLIYYSQIVNDFQKGDIAEGYSVSREKKESFPLTVTSAQKNPTAFYLCASSNIGSSGNTIYFGEGSWLTVV.

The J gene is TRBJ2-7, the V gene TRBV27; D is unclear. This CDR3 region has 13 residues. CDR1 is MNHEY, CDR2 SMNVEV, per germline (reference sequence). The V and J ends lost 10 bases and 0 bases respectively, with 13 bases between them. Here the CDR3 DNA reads TGTGCCAACGCTGCAGCAAGCTCCTACGAGCAGTACTTC. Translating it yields CANAAASSYEQYF.

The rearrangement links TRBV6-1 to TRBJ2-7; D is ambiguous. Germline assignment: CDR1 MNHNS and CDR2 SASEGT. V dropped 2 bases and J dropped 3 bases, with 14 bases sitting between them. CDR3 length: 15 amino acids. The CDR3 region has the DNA TGTGCCAGCAGTGAATACGTTATACCTGACTACGAGCAGTACTTC. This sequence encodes CASSEYVIPDYEQYF.

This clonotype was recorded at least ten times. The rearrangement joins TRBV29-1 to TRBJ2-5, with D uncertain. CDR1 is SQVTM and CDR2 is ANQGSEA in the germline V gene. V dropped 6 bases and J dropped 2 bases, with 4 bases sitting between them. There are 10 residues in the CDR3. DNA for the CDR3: TGCAGCGTCAGACAAGAGACCCAGTACTTC. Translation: CSVRQETQYF.

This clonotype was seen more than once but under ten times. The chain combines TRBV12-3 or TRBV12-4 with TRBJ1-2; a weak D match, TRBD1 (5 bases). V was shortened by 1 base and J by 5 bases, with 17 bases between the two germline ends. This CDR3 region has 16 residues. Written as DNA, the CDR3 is TGTGCCAGCAGTTTAGGGCAGGGTATCGTTAGTTATGGCTACACCTTC. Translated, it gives CASSLGQGIVSYGYTF.

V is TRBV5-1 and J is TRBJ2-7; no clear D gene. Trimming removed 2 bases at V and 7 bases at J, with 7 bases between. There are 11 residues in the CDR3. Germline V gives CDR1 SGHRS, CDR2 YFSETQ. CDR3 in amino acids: CASSFGREQYF. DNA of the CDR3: TGCGCCAGCAGCTTCGGCAGGGAGCAGTACTTC.

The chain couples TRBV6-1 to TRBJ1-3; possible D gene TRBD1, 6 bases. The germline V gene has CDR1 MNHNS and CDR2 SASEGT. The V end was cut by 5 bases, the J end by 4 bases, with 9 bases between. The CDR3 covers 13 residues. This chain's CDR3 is CASSKDSGNTIYF. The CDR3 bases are TGTGCCAGCAGTAAGGACAGCGGAAACACCATATATTTT.

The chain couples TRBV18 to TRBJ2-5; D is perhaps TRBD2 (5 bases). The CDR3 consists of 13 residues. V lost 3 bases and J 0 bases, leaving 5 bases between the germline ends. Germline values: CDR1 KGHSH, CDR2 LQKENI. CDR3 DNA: TGTGCCAGCTCACCCGGGAACCAAGAGACCCAGTACTTC. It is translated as CASSPGNQETQYF.

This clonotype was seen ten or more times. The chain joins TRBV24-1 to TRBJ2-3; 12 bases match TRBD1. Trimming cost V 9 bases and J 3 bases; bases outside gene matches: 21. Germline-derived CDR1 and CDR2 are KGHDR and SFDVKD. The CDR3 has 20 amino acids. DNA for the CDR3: TGTGCCACCGCTCCGGGACAGGGGGCCATGGGGAGGGCCATGACAGATACGCAGTATTTT. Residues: CATAPGQGAMGRAMTDTQYF.

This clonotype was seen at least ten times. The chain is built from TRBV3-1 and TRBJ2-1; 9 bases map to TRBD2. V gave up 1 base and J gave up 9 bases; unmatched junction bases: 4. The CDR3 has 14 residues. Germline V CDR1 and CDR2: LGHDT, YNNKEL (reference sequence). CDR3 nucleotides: TGTGCCAGCAGCCAAGTAGCGGGAGTAGTTGAGCAGTTCTTC. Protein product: CASSQVAGVVEQFF.

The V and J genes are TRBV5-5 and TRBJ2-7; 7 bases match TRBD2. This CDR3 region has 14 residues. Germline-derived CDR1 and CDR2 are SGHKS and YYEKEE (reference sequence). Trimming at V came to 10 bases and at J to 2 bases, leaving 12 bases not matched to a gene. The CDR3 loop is CAPYGGGSTYEQYF. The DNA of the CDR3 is TGTGCCCCCTATGGGGGGGGGAGCACCTACGAGCAGTACTTC.

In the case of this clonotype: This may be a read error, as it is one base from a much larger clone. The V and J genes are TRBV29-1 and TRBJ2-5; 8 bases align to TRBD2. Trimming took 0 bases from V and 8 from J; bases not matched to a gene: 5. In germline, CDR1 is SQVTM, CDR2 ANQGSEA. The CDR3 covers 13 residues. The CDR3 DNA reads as TGCAGCGTTGAAGATTTAGCGGGATTTACCCAGTACTTC. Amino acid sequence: CSVEDLAGFTQYF. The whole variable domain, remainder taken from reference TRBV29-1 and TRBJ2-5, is SAVISQKPSRDICQRGTSLTIQCQVDSQVTMMFWYRQQPGQSLTLIATANQGSEATYESGFVIDKFPISRPNLTFSTLTVSNMSPEDSSIYLCSVEDLAGFTQYFGPGTRLLVL.

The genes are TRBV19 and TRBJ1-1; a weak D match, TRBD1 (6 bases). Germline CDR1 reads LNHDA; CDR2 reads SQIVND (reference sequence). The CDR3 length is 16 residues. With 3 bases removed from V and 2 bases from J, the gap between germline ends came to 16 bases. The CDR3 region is CASSIGQSRRNTEAFF. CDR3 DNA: TGTGCCAGTAGTATCGGACAGTCTCGACGAAACACTGAAGCTTTCTTT.

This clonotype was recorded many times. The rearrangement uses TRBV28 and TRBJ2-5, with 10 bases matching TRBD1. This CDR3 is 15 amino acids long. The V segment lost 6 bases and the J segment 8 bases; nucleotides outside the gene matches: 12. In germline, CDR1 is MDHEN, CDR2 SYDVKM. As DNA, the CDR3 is TGTGCCAGCAGCTCCGGACAGGGGGGGCTAAGAACCCAGTACTTC. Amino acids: CASSSGQGGLRTQYF.

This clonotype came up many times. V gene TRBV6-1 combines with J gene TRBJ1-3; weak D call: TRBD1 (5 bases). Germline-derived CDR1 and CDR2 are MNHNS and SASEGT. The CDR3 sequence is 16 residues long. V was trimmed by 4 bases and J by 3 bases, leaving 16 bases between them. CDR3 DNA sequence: TGTGCCAGCAGTGCCCGGGGCCTGGAAAGTGGAAACACCATATATTTT. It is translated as CASSARGLESGNTIYF.

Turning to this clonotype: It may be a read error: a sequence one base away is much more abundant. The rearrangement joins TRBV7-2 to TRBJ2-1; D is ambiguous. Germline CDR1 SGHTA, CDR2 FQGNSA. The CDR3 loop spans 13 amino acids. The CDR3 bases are TGTGCCAGCAGCTTAGTTTCAGTCAATGAGAAGTTCTTC. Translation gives CASSLVSVNEKFF.

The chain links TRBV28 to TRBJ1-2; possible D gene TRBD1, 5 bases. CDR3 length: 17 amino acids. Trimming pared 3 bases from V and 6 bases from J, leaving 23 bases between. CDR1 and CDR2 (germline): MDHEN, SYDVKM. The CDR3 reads CASSLALRYRRMDGYTF. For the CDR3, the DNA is TGTGCCAGCAGTTTGGCCCTCCGGTACAGGCGTATGGATGGCTACACCTTC.